These 17 T cell receptor beta chains originate from one sample sequenced in a study of T cell responses to AZD1222 COVID-19 vaccine. Measured with immunoSEQ multiplex PCR; TCRdb has only the in-frame clones, and not every one. This sample carries about 31,000 clones, 88% of them seen once, and the ten largest clones take 13% to 15%. This material consisted of peripheral blood, taken 28 days after the second AZD1222 dose. These receptors came from an adult who received the AZD1222 COVID-19 vaccine.

This chain connects TRBV3-1 (or the pseudogene TRBV3-2) to TRBJ2-3, with D perhaps matching TRBD2 (6 bases). This CDR3 is 17 amino acids long. Germline V CDR1 and CDR2: LGHDT, YNNKEL (reference sequence). The V and J ends lost 4 bases and 2 bases respectively, with 19 bases between them. This chain's CDR3 is CASSPSGRGTFTDTQYF. CDR3 coding DNA: TGTGCCAGCAGCCCCAGTGGGCGGGGAACTTTCACAGATACGCAGTATTTT.

The CDR3 loop is CASSFIPGQGSNEQFF. The CDR3, as DNA: TGTGCCAGCAGTTTCATTCCGGGACAGGGGTCAAATGAGCAGTTCTTC. This chain links TRBV6-5 with TRBJ2-1, with 10 nucleotides matching TRBD1. Per the germline V gene, CDR1 is MNHEY and CDR2 is SVGAGI. V lost 4 bases to trimming and J lost 7 bases; unmatched junction nucleotides: 10. The CDR3 sequence is 16 residues long.

V usage is TRBV19 and J usage is TRBJ2-2; TRBD2 might be the D (5 bases). Per germline, CDR1 LNHDA and CDR2 SQIVND (reference sequence). V was cut by 1 base and J by 4 bases, with 10 bases left in between. The CDR3 contains 15 residues. As DNA, the CDR3 is TGTGCCAGTAGTATAGTTAGCGCGGGCACCGGGGAGCTGTTTTTT. Its protein product is CASSIVSAGTGELFF.

This clone was detected a few times. V is TRBV19 and J is TRBJ2-2; D may be TRBD1 (6 bases). Germline lookup yields CDR1 LNHDA and CDR2 SQIVND (reference sequence). The CDR3 contains 16 residues. Trimming removed 5 bases at V and 1 base at J, with 14 bases between. The CDR3 protein is CASSFIPGENTGELFF. DNA for the CDR3: TGTGCCAGTAGTTTTATCCCAGGGGAGAACACCGGGGAGCTGTTTTTT.

The gene calls are TRBV5-4 and TRBJ2-3; D possibly corresponds to TRBD2 (7 bases). V lost 0 bases to trimming and J lost 4 bases, with 12 bases between them. The CDR3 consists of 15 residues. Per germline, CDR1 SGHNT and CDR2 YYREEE (reference sequence). The CDR3 here is CASSLGGGGADTQYF. In DNA form, the CDR3 reads TGTGCCAGCAGCTTGGGGGGCGGGGGCGCAGATACGCAGTATTTT.

The chain is built from TRBV12-3 or TRBV12-4 and TRBJ2-2; D unresolved. This CDR3 is built from 13 residues. Trimming took off 4 bases at V and 1 base at J, with 4 bases between the two ends. CDR3 DNA: TGTGCCAGCAGTTCCCAGAACACCGGGGAGCTGTTTTTT. This translates into CASSSQNTGELFF.

The chain combines TRBV5-5 with TRBJ1-6, with 7 bases identical to TRBD1. Trimming took 4 bases from V and 7 from J; bases not matched to a gene: 14. From germline, CDR1 is SGHKS and CDR2 YYEKEE (reference sequence). This CDR3 contains 17 residues. CDR3 nucleotide sequence: TGTGCCAGCAGCCCCTCAAACCGACAGGGCGAAAATTCACCCCTCCACTTT. Translating it yields CASSPSNRQGENSPLHF.

V usage is TRBV7-9 and J usage is TRBJ1-5; TRBD1 agrees at 10 bases. Germline loops: CDR1 SEHNR, CDR2 FQNEAQ (reference sequence). V was clipped by 4 bases and J by 6 bases; unmatched bases: 6. The CDR3 runs to 15 residues. CDR3 nucleotide sequence: TGTGCCAGCAGCTCTGGACAGGGGGTGAGTCAGCCCCAGCATTTT. Its protein product is CASSSGQGVSQPQHF.

CDR3 region: CASSLESTGYGYTF. CDR3 DNA sequence: TGCGCCAGCAGCTTGGAATCGACAGGCTATGGCTACACCTTC. V usage is TRBV5-1 and J usage is TRBJ1-2; D possibly corresponds to TRBD1 (6 bases). The germline CDR1 and CDR2 sequences are SGHRS and YFSETQ. V lost 0 bases to trimming and J lost 4 bases, with 10 bases between them. The CDR3 has 14 amino acids.

The chain recombines TRBV18 with TRBJ2-5; no clear D. This CDR3 comprises 12 residues. Germline lookup yields CDR1 KGHSH and CDR2 LQKENI. The V end lost 8 bases, the J end lost 4 bases, and 11 bases lay between the germline ends. CDR3 amino acids: CASRGEAETQYF. CDR3 nucleotide sequence: TGTGCCAGCCGCGGAGAAGCAGAGACCCAGTACTTC.

This clone was seen a single time. This chain's CDR3 is CASSQTNEKLFF. CDR3 coding DNA: TGTGCCAGCAGCCAAACTAATGAAAAACTGTTTTTT. J is TRBJ1-4 and V is TRBV3-1 (or the pseudogene TRBV3-2), with D unclear. The germline V gene has CDR1 LGHDT and CDR2 YNNKEL (reference sequence). Trimming shortened V by 2 bases and J by 2 bases, and 0 bases separated the two germline ends. This CDR3 is built from 12 residues.

The chain links TRBV27 to TRBJ1-5; 9 bases are shared with TRBD1. Trimming removed 11 bases from V and 7 bases from J; junction bases left unmatched: 21. The CDR3 covers 17 residues. The V gene's germline CDR1 is MNHEY and CDR2 SMNVEV (reference sequence). The CDR3 loop reads CAPAHPIAGQGNQPQHF. CDR3 nucleotides: TGTGCCCCAGCACACCCTATAGCCGGACAGGGGAACCAGCCCCAGCATTTT.

This clone is a singleton in its sample. The chain is built from TRBV27 and TRBJ1-1; possible D gene TRBD1, 6 bases. Trimming removed 3 bases at V and 1 base at J, with 9 bases between. The CDR3 length is 14 residues. CDR1 and CDR2 from the germline V gene are MNHEY and SMNVEV (reference sequence). This CDR3 is CASSLSGANTEAFF. In nucleotides, the CDR3 is TGTGCCAGCAGTTTGTCAGGGGCGAACACTGAAGCTTTCTTT.

This clone appeared a few times. This chain connects TRBV19 to TRBJ1-3; 7 bases map to TRBD1. Germline CDR1 and CDR2: LNHDA and SQIVND (reference sequence). There are 13 residues in the CDR3. Losses at the gene ends were 3 bases for V and 6 bases for J; bases not matched to a gene: 2. Written as DNA, the CDR3 is TGTGCCAGTAGTATGGGACAGCCAAACACCATATATTTT. It translates to CASSMGQPNTIYF.

The rearrangement links TRBV18 to TRBJ1-1; no definite D call. Trimming cost V 7 bases and J 5 bases, with 14 bases left between them. The CDR3 runs to 13 residues. Germline values: CDR1 KGHSH, CDR2 LQKENI. CDR3 sequence reads: CASCTGLGTEAFF. CDR3 in DNA: TGTGCCAGCTGTACTGGGTTGGGTACTGAAGCTTTCTTT.

J is TRBJ2-1 and V is TRBV7-2, with D tentatively TRBD2 (5 bases). Germline CDR1 reads SGHTA; CDR2 reads FQGNSA. The CDR3 has 14 residues. The V and J ends lost 1 base and 5 bases respectively, with 9 bases between them. CDR3 nucleotides: TGTGCCAGCAGCTTAGGGAGGCGGGACAATGAGCAGTTCTTC. This codes for CASSLGRRDNEQFF.

This chain uses TRBV19 with TRBJ1-2, with D unresolved. Germline CDR1 is LNHDA and CDR2 is SQIVND (reference sequence). Trimming took off 4 bases at V and 7 bases at J, with 10 bases between the two ends. The CDR3 has 12 amino acids. The CDR3 sequence is CASSNPRGGYTF. In DNA, the CDR3 is TGTGCCAGTAGTAATCCACGGGGTGGCTACACCTTC.